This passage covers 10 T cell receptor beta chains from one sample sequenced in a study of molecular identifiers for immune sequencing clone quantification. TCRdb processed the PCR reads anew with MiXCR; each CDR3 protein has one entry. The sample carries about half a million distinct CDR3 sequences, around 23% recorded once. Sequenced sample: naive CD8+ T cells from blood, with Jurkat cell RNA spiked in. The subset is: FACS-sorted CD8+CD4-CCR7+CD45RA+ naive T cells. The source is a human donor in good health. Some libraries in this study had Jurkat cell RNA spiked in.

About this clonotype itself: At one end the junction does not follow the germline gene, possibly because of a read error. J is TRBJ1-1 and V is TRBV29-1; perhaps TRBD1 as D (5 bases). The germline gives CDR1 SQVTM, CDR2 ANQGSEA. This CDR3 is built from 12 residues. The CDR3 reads CSVAGQNAEVFF. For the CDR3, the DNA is TGCAGCGTGGCAGGGCAGAACGCTGAAGTTTTCTTT. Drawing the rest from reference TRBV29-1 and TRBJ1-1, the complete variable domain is SAVISQKPSRDICQRGTSLTIQCQVDSQVTMMFWYRQQPGQSLTLIATANQGSEATYESGFVIDKFPISRPNLTFSTLTVSNMSPEDSSIYLCSVAGQNAEVFFGQGTRLTVV.

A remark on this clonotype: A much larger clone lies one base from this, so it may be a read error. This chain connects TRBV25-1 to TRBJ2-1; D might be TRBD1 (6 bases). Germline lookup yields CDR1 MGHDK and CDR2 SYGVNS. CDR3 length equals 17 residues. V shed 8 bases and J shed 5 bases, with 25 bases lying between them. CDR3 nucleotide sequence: TGTGCCAGCGGTGCAAACCCTAGCCTCAGGGACAACAATGAGCAGTTCTTC. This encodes CASGANPSLRDNNEQFF.

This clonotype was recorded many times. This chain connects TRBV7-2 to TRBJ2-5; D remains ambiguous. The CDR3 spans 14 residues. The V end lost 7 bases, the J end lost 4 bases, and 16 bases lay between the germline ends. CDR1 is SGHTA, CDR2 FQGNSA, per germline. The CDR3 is CASTTVGFRETQYF. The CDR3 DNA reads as TGTGCCAGCACCACCGTCGGCTTCAGAGAGACCCAGTACTTC.

CDR3 bases: TGCAGTGGAATGACGTTTGGTACAACAGGGGGCGCGGGCGAGCAGTACTTC. Translation gives CSGMTFGTTGGAGEQYF. V is TRBV20-1 and J is TRBJ2-7, with TRBD1 matching over 9 bases. CDR1 is DFQATT and CDR2 is SNEGSKA in the germline V gene (reference sequence). Trimming at V came to 7 bases and at J to 6 bases, leaving 22 bases not matched to a gene. This CDR3 is built from 17 residues.

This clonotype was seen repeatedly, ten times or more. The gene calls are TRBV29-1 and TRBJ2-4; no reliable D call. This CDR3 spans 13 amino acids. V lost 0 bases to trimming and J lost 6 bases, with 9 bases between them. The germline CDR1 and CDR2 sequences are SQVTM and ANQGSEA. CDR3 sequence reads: CSVEDLVANIQYF. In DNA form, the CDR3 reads TGCAGCGTTGAAGATTTGGTGGCAAACATTCAGTACTTC.

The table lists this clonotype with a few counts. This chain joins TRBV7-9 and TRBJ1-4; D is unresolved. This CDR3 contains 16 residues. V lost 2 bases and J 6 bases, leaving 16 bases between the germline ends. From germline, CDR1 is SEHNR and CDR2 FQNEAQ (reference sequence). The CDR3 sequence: CASSLSGGSMDEKLFF. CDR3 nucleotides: TGTGCCAGCAGCTTAAGCGGCGGTTCCATGGATGAAAAACTGTTTTTT.

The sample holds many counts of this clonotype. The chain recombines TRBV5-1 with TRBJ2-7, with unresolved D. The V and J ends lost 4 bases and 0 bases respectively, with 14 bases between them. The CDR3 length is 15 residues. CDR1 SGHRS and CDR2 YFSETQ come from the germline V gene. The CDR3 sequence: CASSPEAIGSYEQYF. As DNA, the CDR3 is TGCGCCAGCAGCCCGGAAGCGATAGGCTCCTACGAGCAGTACTTC. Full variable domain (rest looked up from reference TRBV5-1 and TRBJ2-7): KAGVTQTPRYLIKTRGQQVTLSCSPISGHRSVSWYQQTPGQGLQFLFEYFSETQRNKGNFPGRFSGRQFSNSRSEMNVSTLELGDSALYLCASSPEAIGSYEQYFGPGTRLTVT.

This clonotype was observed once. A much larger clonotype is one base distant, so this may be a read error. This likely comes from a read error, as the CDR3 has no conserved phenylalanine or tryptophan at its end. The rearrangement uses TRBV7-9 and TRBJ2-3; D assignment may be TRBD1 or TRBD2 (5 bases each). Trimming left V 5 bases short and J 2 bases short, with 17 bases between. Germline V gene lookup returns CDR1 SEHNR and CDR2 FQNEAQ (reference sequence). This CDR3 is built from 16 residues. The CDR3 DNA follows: TGTGCCAGCAGCCTCCCCTGGGGGACGGACACAGATACGCAGTATCTT. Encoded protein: CASSLPWGTDTDTQYL.

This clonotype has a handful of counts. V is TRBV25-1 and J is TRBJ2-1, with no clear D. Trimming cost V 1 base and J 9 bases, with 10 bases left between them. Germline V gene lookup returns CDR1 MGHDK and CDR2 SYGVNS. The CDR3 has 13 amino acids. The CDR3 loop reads CASSEFGFSEQFF. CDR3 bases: TGTGCCAGCAGTGAATTTGGGTTCAGTGAGCAGTTCTTC.

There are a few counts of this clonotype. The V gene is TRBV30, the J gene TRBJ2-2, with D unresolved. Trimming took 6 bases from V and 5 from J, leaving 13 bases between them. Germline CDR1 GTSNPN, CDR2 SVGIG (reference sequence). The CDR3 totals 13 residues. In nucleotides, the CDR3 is TGTGCCTGTCCCTATGAGAATACCGGGGAGCTGTTTTTT. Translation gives CACPYENTGELFF.